This T cell receptor beta chain was retrieved from a study of blood T cell repertoires in COVID-19. Study as a whole: PBMCs, B-cell-depleted T cells, or T cells provided the cDNA or gDNA that made up the material.

How the authors handled the data: Amplification from reference gene primers served as the basis for estimated nucleated cell counts. The protocol was immunoSEQ multiplex PCR, while the TCRdb copy is restricted to in-frame clones and leaves out a portion. That table gives V, J and clone size, and the DNA gave D and trimming. The data hold 300,000 to 400,000 clones, with 83% observed a single time. Trimming shortened V by 5 bases and J by 6 bases, and 17 bases separated the two germline ends. The CDR3 has 16 amino acids. Germline lookup yields CDR1 LNHDA and CDR2 SQIVND (reference sequence). The V gene is TRBV19, the J gene TRBJ1-6; a weak D match, TRBD1 (6 bases). This TCR was recovered from a man younger than 45 with active or convalescent COVID-19. Material: peripheral blood. CDR3 DNA sequence: TGTGCCAGTAGTTTGACGACAGGCTTGCTTAATTCACCCCTCCACTTT. It encodes CASSLTTGLLNSPLHF.